The 23 T cell receptor beta chains listed next were all sequenced from one sample in a study of blood T cell repertoires in COVID-19 (TCRdb year 2020). Libraries were built with the immunoSEQ multiplex PCR assay. As stored in TCRdb, this immuneACCESS dataset retains in-frame rearrangements with V and J assigned. A fraction of the clones does not appear; measured against another copy, unresolved V genes explain less than half of the discrepancy, and the remainder lacks a known reason. Within this sample are just over 300,000 clones, with 85% to 90% of them counted one time only. The biggest ten clones account for 1.5% to 2% of the sample. The specimen was peripheral blood. These receptors all come from a woman aged 25 to 45 with COVID-19, enrolled during active disease.

This clone was counted only a few times. The chain uses TRBV28 and TRBJ1-2; TRBD1 matches 9 bases. The J segment lost 4 bases and the V segment lost 4 bases, leaving 7 bases of the junction unmatched. CDR3 size: 15 residues. In germline, CDR1 is MDHEN, CDR2 SYDVKM. Here the CDR3 reads CASSSPGTGIYGYTF. For the CDR3, the DNA is TGTGCCAGCAGTTCGCCCGGGACAGGGATCTATGGCTACACCTTC.

V gene TRBV27 combines with J gene TRBJ1-5; TRBD1 matches at 9 bases. CDR1 and CDR2 from the germline V gene are MNHEY and SMNVEV (reference sequence). With 4 bases clipped from V and 7 bases from J, the junction kept 5 bases outside the gene matches. The CDR3 covers 14 residues. The DNA for the CDR3 is TGTGCCAGCAGTTGGGGGACAGGGCACCAGCCCCAGCATTTT. Encoded protein: CASSWGTGHQPQHF.

This clone showed up just a few times. The V call is TRBV6-5, the J call TRBJ1-5; possible D gene TRBD1, 5 bases. CDR3 length equals 15 residues. Germline V gene data show CDR1 as MNHEY and CDR2 as SVGAGI. V was cut by 6 bases and J by 1 base, with 13 bases left in between. Written as DNA, the CDR3 is TGTGCCAGCAGCCCCCGGGGGGACAGCAATCAGCCCCAGCATTTT. This codes for CASSPRGDSNQPQHF.

The CDR3 loop is CASSLDTEAFF. The CDR3 nucleotides are TGTGCCAGCAGTTTAGACACTGAAGCTTTCTTT. The chain has TRBV6-2 or TRBV6-3 and TRBJ1-1; D is undetermined. The V end was cut by 4 bases, the J end by 3 bases, with 3 bases between. This CDR3 spans 11 amino acids. Looked up from germline, CDR1 is MNHEY and CDR2 is SVGEGT.

The rearrangement joins TRBV4-1 to TRBJ2-1, with a weak D call TRBD1 (6 bases). Germline CDR1 and CDR2: MGHRA and YSYEKL. Trimming pared 4 bases from V and 9 bases from J, leaving 13 bases between. This CDR3 region has 13 residues. In DNA, the CDR3 is TGCGCCAGCAGCCGGCTCAGGACAGCTGAGCAGTTCTTC. Its protein is CASSRLRTAEQFF.

This clone was observed once. The chain has TRBV7-2 and TRBJ1-3, with TRBD1 matching over 7 bases. The trim removed 2 bases at V and 4 bases at J, leaving 2 bases unmatched. The germline V gene has CDR1 SGHTA and CDR2 FQGNSA. The CDR3 totals 14 residues. CDR3 in amino acids: CASSLRGLGNTIYF. CDR3 nucleotides: TGTGCCAGCAGCTTAAGGGGGCTCGGAAACACCATATATTTT.

J is TRBJ1-6 and V is TRBV28; D might be TRBD1 (6 bases). The CDR3 consists of 14 residues. Per the germline V gene, CDR1 is MDHEN and CDR2 is SYDVKM. V was clipped by 3 bases and J by 10 bases, with 13 bases between them. The CDR3, as DNA: TGTGCCAGCAGTTTTGGCAGGGGCTACTCACCCCTCCACTTT. Translated: CASSFGRGYSPLHF.

The chain employs TRBV2 and TRBJ1-5, with D perhaps matching TRBD1 (6 bases). V was cut by 7 bases and J by 3 bases, with 10 bases left in between. Germline lookup yields CDR1 SNHLY and CDR2 FYNNEI. The CDR3 runs to 13 residues. The CDR3 spells CASKGQPNQPQHF. Here the CDR3 DNA reads TGTGCCAGCAAAGGACAGCCCAATCAGCCCCAGCATTTT.

The CDR3 DNA reads TGTGCCAGCAGCAAGACAGGACCTGGGGACACTGAAGCTTTCTTT. Protein product: CASSKTGPGDTEAFF. This rearrangement joins TRBV5-5 to TRBJ1-1, with D possibly being TRBD1 (6 bases). This CDR3 contains 15 residues. Germline CDR1 and CDR2: SGHKS and YYEKEE (reference sequence). V lost 4 bases to trimming and J lost 3 bases, with 16 bases between them.

The genes are TRBV14 and TRBJ1-3, with 8 bases fitting TRBD1. Germline V gives CDR1 SGHDN, CDR2 FVKESK. J lost 2 bases, V lost 3 bases, and 3 bases had no gene match. This CDR3 comprises 15 residues. CDR3 nucleotide sequence: TGTGCCAGCAGCCACTCAGGGGGCCCTGGAAACACCATATATTTT. This sequence encodes CASSHSGGPGNTIYF.

This rearrangement joins TRBV12-3 or TRBV12-4 to TRBJ1-1; D might be TRBD1 (5 bases). The CDR3 contains 13 residues. Trimming took off 5 bases at V and 3 bases at J, with 10 bases between the two ends. CDR3 bases: TGTGCCAGCAGTCTACAGGCGTACACTGAAGCTTTCTTT. Protein product: CASSLQAYTEAFF.

The gene calls are TRBV5-8 and TRBJ1-1; D may be TRBD1 (5 bases). Germline values: CDR1 SGHTS, CDR2 YDEGEE. The CDR3 is made up of 12 amino acids. Between the trimmed V and J ends, which lost 6 bases and 3 bases, there was a span of 9 bases. The CDR3 protein is CASTRVDTEAFF. The CDR3 DNA reads TGTGCCAGCACCAGGGTAGACACTGAAGCTTTCTTT.

This rearrangement joins TRBV7-8 to TRBJ1-4; perhaps TRBD1 as D (5 bases). The V end was cut by 1 base, the J end by 7 bases, with 13 bases between. The CDR3 has 15 residues. Germline V CDR1 and CDR2: SGHVS, FQNEAQ. The CDR3 region is CASSLVSGAAEKLFF. CDR3 coding DNA: TGTGCCAGCAGCTTAGTTTCTGGGGCCGCTGAAAAACTGTTTTTT.

The rearrangement links TRBV28 to TRBJ1-2; 7 bases match TRBD1. V shed 7 bases and J 7 bases; nucleotides not matched to a gene: 9. From germline, CDR1 is MDHEN and CDR2 SYDVKM. The CDR3 consists of 13 residues. CDR3 in DNA: TGTGCCAGCAAACTAGGGGGCGGCGGTGGCTACACCTTC. It yields the protein CASKLGGGGGYTF.

This chain uses TRBV10-3 with TRBJ1-5; 9 bases are shared with TRBD1. Germline V lookup: CDR1 ENHRY, CDR2 SYGVKD. CDR3 length equals 14 residues. Trimming at V came to 2 bases and at J to 7 bases, leaving 3 bases not matched to a gene. As DNA, the CDR3 is TGTGCCATCAGTGAGGGGGGACAGGGCCAGCCCCAGCATTTT. This sequence encodes CAISEGGQGQPQHF.

The rearrangement joins TRBV9 to TRBJ2-2, with 7 bases lining up with TRBD1. This CDR3 is built from 13 residues. The V gene's germline CDR1 is SGDLS and CDR2 YYNGEE. Trimming at V came to 3 bases and at J to 10 bases, leaving 6 bases not matched to a gene. CDR3 loop: CASSGGTVKELFF. CDR3 in DNA: TGTGCCAGCAGCGGGGGGACAGTGAAGGAGCTGTTTTTT.

The chain carries TRBV9 and TRBJ1-4; 9 nucleotides match TRBD1. CDR3 length: 17 residues. Germline V gene data show CDR1 as SGDLS and CDR2 as YYNGEE. J gave up 3 bases and V 3 bases, and 9 bases lay outside the gene matches. CDR3 nucleotide sequence: TGTGCCAGCAGCGCAGATACGGGACAGGGTGCTAATGAAAAACTGTTTTTT. Translation gives CASSADTGQGANEKLFF.

This clone was detected once. Other nucleotide sequences in the sample specify the same CDR3. The rearrangement links TRBV13 to TRBJ1-6; D might be TRBD1 (6 bases). This CDR3 contains 14 residues. The germline gives CDR1 PRHDT, CDR2 FYEKMQ (reference sequence). V lost 0 bases and J 7 bases, leaving 7 bases between the germline ends. The CDR3 is CASSLGRGNSPLHF. CDR3 coding DNA: TGTGCCAGCAGCTTAGGAAGGGGGAATTCACCCCTCCACTTT. The full variable domain, rest sourced from reference TRBV13 and TRBJ1-6, is AAGVIQSPRHLIKEKRETATLKCYPIPRHDTVYWYQQGPGQDPQFLISFYEKMQSDKGSIPDRFSAQQFSDYHSELNMSSLELGDSALYFCASSLGRGNSPLHFGNGTRLTVT.

The V call is TRBV25-1, the J call TRBJ2-7; the match to TRBD1 covers 11 bases. CDR3 length: 14 amino acids. Germline CDR1 reads MGHDK; CDR2 reads SYGVNS. J lost 2 bases, V lost 7 bases, and 4 bases had no gene match. Here the CDR3 reads CASTPGQGAYEQYF. CDR3 coding DNA: TGTGCCAGCACCCCGGGACAGGGGGCCTACGAGCAGTACTTC.

This clone was seen a few times. The chain is built from TRBV10-3 and TRBJ1-4; no reliable D call. V lost 3 bases, J lost 12 bases, and 11 bases lay in between. There are 12 residues in the CDR3. Germline loops: CDR1 ENHRY, CDR2 SYGVKD. The CDR3 here is CAISDGRGELFF. CDR3 nucleotide sequence: TGTGCCATCAGTGATGGGCGCGGGGAACTGTTTTTT.

The rearrangement uses TRBV4-1 and TRBJ2-3; D perhaps matches TRBD2 (5 bases). Looked up from germline, CDR1 is MGHRA and CDR2 is YSYEKL. Trimming cost V 1 base and J 4 bases, with 12 bases left between them. CDR3 length: 15 residues. DNA of the CDR3: TGCGCCAGCAGCCAAGGACCAGTGAGGGCAGATACGCAGTATTTT. Residues: CASSQGPVRADTQYF.

The genes are TRBV3-1 (or the pseudogene TRBV3-2) and TRBJ1-1, with 10 positions matching TRBD1. The CDR3 runs 15 residues. V shed 4 bases, J shed 7 bases, and the junction held 9 bases outside the gene matches. Germline V gene lookup returns CDR1 LGHDT and CDR2 YNNKEL (reference sequence). CDR3 nucleotide sequence: TGTGCCAGCAGCCCACGACAGGGGGCGCAGGATGAAGCTTTCTTT. Amino acids: CASSPRQGAQDEAFF.

V usage is TRBV7-8 and J usage is TRBJ1-4; D ambiguous. V lost 2 bases, J lost 0 bases, and 7 bases lay in between. The length of the CDR3 is 15 residues. Germline CDR1 SGHVS, CDR2 FQNEAQ. CDR3 bases: TGTGCCAGCAGCTTAAGCGGGACAACTAATGAAAAACTGTTTTTT. As protein: CASSLSGTTNEKLFF.